These T cell receptor beta chains were read from a single sample in a study of blood T cell repertoires in COVID-19. Profiled with immunoSEQ multiplex PCR; TCRdb holds only in-frame clones, not every one. This sample has about 190,000 clones, with 75% to 90% found just once. The sequenced sample consisted of peripheral blood. All receptors come from a man aged 65 to 79 with active or convalescent COVID-19. Each CDR3 is given with its conserved first and last residue. D genes are given only for firm matches. Only part of the rows carry a size: once, few, many, or a class if the clone is expanded.

CDR3 protein	CDR3 DNA	D gene	V gene	J gene	clone size
CSAAPKLAGDRNTQYF	TGCAGCGCAGCCCCGAAGTTAGCGGGAGATCGGAATACGCAGTATTTT	TRBD2	TRBV29-1	TRBJ2-3	NA
CASSSLATGELFF	TGTGCCAGCAGTTCACTAGCAACCGGGGAGCTGTTTTTT	NA	TRBV11-3	TRBJ2-2	NA
CASSLSQGVNGYTF	TGTGCCAGCAGCTTGAGTCAGGGTGTAAATGGCTACACCTTC	NA	TRBV11-2	TRBJ1-2	NA
CASSRTYLETQYF	TGTGCCAGCAGTCGAACGTACTTGGAGACCCAGTACTTC	NA	TRBV28	TRBJ2-5	NA
CASSVEGQVYNEQFF	TGTGCCAGCAGCGTAGAGGGACAGGTCTACAATGAGCAGTTCTTC	TRBD1	TRBV9	TRBJ2-1	NA
CASSYNGHQPQHF	TGTGCCAGCAGTTACAATGGGCATCAGCCCCAGCATTTT	NA	TRBV6-2/TRBV6-3	TRBJ1-5	once
CASVMRNSPLHF	TGTGCCAGCGTAATGAGGAATTCACCCCTCCACTTT	NA	TRBV6-5	TRBJ1-6	NA
CASSSVPDRGRRGYTF	TGTGCCAGCAGCTCGGTACCCGACAGGGGGCGAAGGGGCTACACCTTC	TRBD1	TRBV13	TRBJ1-2	NA
CATSDLGAQYF	TGTGCCACCAGTGATCTCGGGGCGCAGTATTTT	NA	TRBV24-1	TRBJ2-3	NA
CASSLSRFMTYEQYF	TGTGCCAGCAGCTTGTCGCGGTTTATGACCTACGAGCAGTACTTC	NA	TRBV5-8	TRBJ2-7	few
CASRPGGQNTEAFF	TGTGCCAGCAGGCCAGGGGGCCAGAACACTGAAGCTTTCTTT	TRBD1	TRBV3-1/TRBV3-2	TRBJ1-1	NA
CASSIVGRGDTEAFF	TGTGCCAGTAGTATAGTAGGCAGGGGGGACACTGAAGCTTTCTTT	TRBD1	TRBV19	TRBJ1-1	NA
CASSQDAGSGNTIYF	TGTGCCAGCAGCCAAGATGCGGGCTCTGGAAACACCATATATTTT	NA	TRBV3-1/TRBV3-2	TRBJ1-3	NA
CASSLRQGGSYNEQFF	TGTGCCAGCAGCTTGCGGCAGGGGGGCTCCTACAATGAGCAGTTCTTC	NA	TRBV5-5	TRBJ2-1	NA
CASLAGQGGYGYTF	TGTGCCAGTCTTGCCGGACAGGGGGGCTATGGCTACACCTTC	TRBD1	TRBV19	TRBJ1-2	NA
CASSDGRGNHEQYF	TGCGCCAGCAGTGACGGCAGGGGAAACCACGAGCAGTACTTC	NA	TRBV10-2	TRBJ2-7	NA
CASSLERLGNTIYF	TGTGCCAGCAGCCTGGAGCGGCTAGGAAACACCATATATTTT	NA	TRBV3-1/TRBV3-2	TRBJ1-3	NA
CASIGSTDTQYF	TGTGCCAGCATCGGGAGCACAGATACGCAGTATTTT	NA	TRBV28	TRBJ2-3	NA
CASSDIRQIYEQYF	TGTGCCAGCAGTGATATCCGACAGATCTACGAGCAGTACTTC	NA	TRBV6-1	TRBJ2-7	NA
CASSLASSRGQNFIPQHF	TGTGCCAGCAGCTTAGCCTCAAGTCGGGGACAGAATTTTATACCCCAGCATTTT	TRBD1	TRBV7-4	TRBJ1-5	NA
CASSFSRGRSEQYF	TGTGCCAGCAGTTTTAGCCGGGGTCGGAGCGAGCAGTACTTC	NA	TRBV27	TRBJ2-7	once
CASSLTSGTGGFSYNSPLHF	TGTGCCAGCAGTCTAACGAGTGGGACAGGGGGCTTTTCCTATAATTCACCCCTCCACTTT	TRBD1	TRBV6-6	TRBJ1-6	NA
CASSEQGSSTDTQYF	TGTGCCAGCAGTGAACAGGGGTCGAGCACAGATACGCAGTATTTT	NA	TRBV2	TRBJ2-3	NA
CASSQGLIGELFF	TGCGCCAGCAGCCAAGGACTAATCGGGGAGCTGTTTTTT	NA	TRBV4-3	TRBJ2-2	NA
CASSSYRGGNQPQHF	TGTGCCAGCAGTTCCTACAGGGGCGGCAATCAGCCCCAGCATTTT	TRBD1	TRBV6-5	TRBJ1-5	NA
CASSLGQSVWRGGNTGELFF	TGTGCCAGCAGTTTAGGCCAGTCTGTCTGGCGGGGAGGGAACACCGGGGAGCTGTTTTTT	NA	TRBV28	TRBJ2-2	once
CASSLYNRDTEAFF	TGCGCCAGCAGCTTGTACAACCGGGACACTGAAGCTTTCTTT	NA	TRBV5-1	TRBJ1-1	NA
CASIPGQSNTGELFF	TGTGCCAGTATACCGGGACAGTCGAACACCGGGGAGCTGTTTTTT	TRBD1	TRBV19	TRBJ2-2	NA
CASSVTGLGEQYF	TGTGCCAGCAGCGTGACAGGGTTGGGGGAGCAGTACTTC	TRBD1	TRBV5-6	TRBJ2-7	NA
CASSPPGHMAFYGYTF	TGTGCCAGCAGCCCGCCAGGGCACATGGCTTTCTATGGCTACACCTTC	NA	TRBV3-1/TRBV3-2	TRBJ1-2	NA
CATGGRQDTQYF	TGTGCCACGGGGGGACGGCAGGATACGCAGTATTTT	TRBD2	TRBV7-2	TRBJ2-3	NA
CASSPRDRELTEAFF	TGCGCCAGCAGCCCGAGGGACAGGGAATTAACTGAAGCTTTCTTT	TRBD1	TRBV5-1	TRBJ1-1	NA
CASNTPDRTNENLFF	TGTGCCAGCAATACACCGGACAGAACTAATGAAAACCTGTTTTTT	NA	TRBV28	TRBJ1-4	NA
CASQTGFTGELFF	TGTGCCAGCCAGACAGGATTCACCGGGGAGCTGTTTTTT	NA	TRBV2	TRBJ2-2	NA
CASSFYGDGYTF	TGTGCCAGCAGTTTTTACGGGGATGGCTACACCTTC	NA	TRBV12-3/TRBV12-4	TRBJ1-2	NA
CASSWGGSTDTQYF	TGTGCCAGCAGCTGGGGGGGTAGCACAGATACGCAGTATTTT	TRBD2	TRBV7-6	TRBJ2-3	NA
CASSSLGKNTGELFF	TGTGCCAGCAGCTCCCTCGGTAAAAACACCGGGGAGCTGTTTTTT	NA	TRBV28	TRBJ2-2	few
CASSFGGQGVNEQYF	TGTGCCAGCAGCTTTGGGGGACAGGGTGTCAACGAGCAGTACTTC	NA	TRBV12-1	TRBJ2-7	NA
CASSRPGGAETQYF	TGTGCCAGCAGCAGACCAGGGGGCGCGGAGACCCAGTACTTC	TRBD1	TRBV6-2/TRBV6-3	TRBJ2-5	NA
CSASTGTYYEQYF	TGCAGTGCTAGTACAGGGACATACTACGAGCAGTACTTC	NA	TRBV20-1	TRBJ2-7	NA
CASSQGSVYGYTF	TGTGCCAGCAGCCAAGGGTCAGTATATGGCTACACCTTC	NA	TRBV3-1/TRBV3-2	TRBJ1-2	NA
CASRTTSGGAGELFF	TGTGCCAGCAGGACTACTAGCGGGGGGGCCGGGGAGCTGTTTTTT	TRBD2	TRBV5-4	TRBJ2-2	NA
CASSDLSRTKAFF	TGTGCCAGCAGTGACCTGTCCAGGACAAAAGCTTTCTTT	NA	TRBV25-1	TRBJ1-1	NA
CASSIQGPRSGNTIYF	TGTGCCAGTAGTATACAGGGGCCGCGCTCTGGAAACACCATATATTTT	NA	TRBV19	TRBJ1-3	once
CASFSTGVKFF	TGTGCCAGCTTTTCAACCGGGGTCAAGTTCTTC	NA	TRBV28	TRBJ2-1	NA
CAISASENSNQPQHF	TGTGCCATCAGTGCCTCGGAGAATAGCAATCAGCCCCAGCATTTT	NA	TRBV10-3	TRBJ1-5	NA
CASSQTSGTDTQYF	TGCGCCAGCAGCCAGACTAGCGGCACAGATACGCAGTATTTT	TRBD2	TRBV4-1	TRBJ2-3	NA
CATSEPGTRGGELFF	TGTGCCACCAGTGAACCCGGGACACGCGGCGGGGAGCTGTTTTTT	NA	TRBV24-1	TRBJ2-2	NA
CASSLSALTGIGNQPQHF	TGTGCCAGCAGTTTATCAGCCCTAACAGGGATTGGCAATCAGCCCCAGCATTTT	NA	TRBV27	TRBJ1-5	NA
CASSPNFSGANVLTF	TGTGCCAGCAGCCCGAACTTCTCTGGGGCCAACGTCCTGACTTTC	NA	TRBV7-2	TRBJ2-6	NA
CASSGRDRGRHNSPLHF	TGTGCCAGCAGCGGACGGGACAGGGGGCGTCATAATTCACCCCTCCACTTT	TRBD1	TRBV7-9	TRBJ1-6	NA
CASRLAAGREGYTF	TGTGCCAGCAGACTAGCCGCAGGGAGGGAAGGCTACACCTTC	NA	TRBV6-5	TRBJ1-2	NA
CASSLDPGESQPQHF	TGTGCCAGCAGCTTAGATCCGGGGGAGTCTCAGCCCCAGCATTTT	NA	TRBV7-9	TRBJ1-5	few
CASSGTAYNEQFF	TGTGCCAGCAGTGGGACAGCGTACAATGAGCAGTTCTTC	NA	TRBV2	TRBJ2-1	NA
CASSPLDRVADTQYF	TGTGCCAGCAGCCCTCTGGACAGGGTGGCAGATACGCAGTATTTT	TRBD1	TRBV3-1/TRBV3-2	TRBJ2-3	NA
CASSPLTSGGNTGELFF	TGTGCCAGCTCACCACTGACTAGCGGGGGGAACACCGGGGAGCTGTTTTTT	TRBD2	TRBV18	TRBJ2-2	few
CASSLGVLAGPTQETQYF	TGCGCCAGCAGCTTGGGCGTCCTAGCGGGACCCACCCAAGAGACCCAGTACTTC	TRBD2	TRBV5-1	TRBJ2-5	NA
CASSLYSPGQGSYEQYF	TGTGCCAGCAGCTTATATTCCCCGGGACAGGGATCCTACGAGCAGTACTTC	TRBD1	TRBV11-2	TRBJ2-7	NA
CAIRTVGAGADTQYF	TGTGCCATCAGGACGGTGGGGGCGGGCGCAGATACGCAGTATTTT	NA	TRBV10-3	TRBJ2-3	NA